The rows below give T cell receptor beta chains drawn from one sample of a study of T-cell reconstitution after alpha-beta-depleted transplantation in children. TCRdb itself ran the PCR reads through MiXCR, one entry per CDR3 protein. The top ten hold roughly 28% of the sample, which has approximately 980,000 distinct CDR3 sequences, roughly 31% seen once. This material consisted of PBMCs, mostly from graft donor cells, taken 360 days after TCRalphabeta/CD19-depleted stem cell transplant. These receptors came from a boy less than two years old who had a stem cell transplant for SCID, so the T cells may come from the graft donor. CDR3s include the opening cysteine and the closing phenylalanine or tryptophan. D genes are given only for firm matches. Rows give clone size only sometimes, using once, few, many, or a class for an expanded clone.

V,J,D,size,DNA,CDR3
TRBV29-1,TRBJ1-6,-,few,TGCAGCGCCCCCGTGGTCTCGAGGAATTCACCCCTCCACTTT,CSAPVVSRNSPLHF
TRBV2,TRBJ2-7,TRBD2,many,TGTGCCAGCAGTGGAGAGGCGGGGGACTCCCTATCCTACGAGCAGTACTTC,CASSGEAGDSLSYEQYF
TRBV7-2,TRBJ1-1,TRBD1,-,TGTGCCAGCAGCTTAATTGAAGGGCGCAGGGGGGCTTTCTTT,CASSLIEGRRGAFF
TRBV2,TRBJ2-1,TRBD2,-,TGTGCCAGCACCTCGGGACTAGTGGCTGAGCAGTTCTTC,CASTSGLVAEQFF
TRBV10-3,TRBJ2-1,-,few,TGTGCCATCATGGAGGGGCCCCTAAATGAGCAGTTCTTC,CAIMEGPLNEQFF
TRBV20-1,TRBJ2-5,-,few,TGCAGTGCTAGTCTGATACTAGGACGGGAGACCCAGTACTTC,CSASLILGRETQYF
TRBV4-1,TRBJ2-6,-,few,TGCGCCAGCAGCCAAGATGCGGGCAGCTCTGGGGCCAACGTCCTGACTTTC,CASSQDAGSSGANVLTF
TRBV20-1,TRBJ1-4,TRBD1,-,TGCAGTGCTCTACAGGGGGCCCAGGAAAAACTGTTTTTT,CSALQGAQEKLFF
TRBV29-1,TRBJ1-2,TRBD1,-,TGCAGCGCCCCGGGACAGCTGGTCGGGGGCTACACCTTC,CSAPGQLVGGYTF
TRBV5-6,TRBJ2-5,-,-,TGTGCCAGCATTCACAAGACTATCCTAGAGGCCCAGTACTTC,CASIHKTILEAQYF
TRBV5-8,TRBJ1-5,-,-,TGTGCCAGCAGCTCAGGGGTGAGGGGCAATCAGCCCCAGCATTTT,CASSSGVRGNQPQHF
TRBV20-1,TRBJ2-2,-,-,TGCAGTGCGCCTCATTTAGAGAACACCGGGGAGCTGTTTTTT,CSAPHLENTGELFF
TRBV11-2,TRBJ2-1,TRBD2,once,TGTGCCAGCAGCTTAAACGCCTTTGTACCTAGCGGGGGGCATGAGCAGTTCTTC,CASSLNAFVPSGGHEQFF
TRBV28,TRBJ1-3,-,-,TGTGCCAGCAGACAAGAGGGACACATCCACTCTGGAAACACCATATATTTT,CASRQEGHIHSGNTIYF
TRBV4-2,TRBJ1-3,-,-,TGTGCCAGCAGCCAAGAGTCAGCGACTGGAAACACCATATATTTT,CASSQESATGNTIYF
TRBV12-3/TRBV12-4,TRBJ2-3,-,many,TGTGCCAGCAGTTTTGCGTCCTCTAGCACAGATACGCAGTATTTT,CASSFASSSTDTQYF
TRBV7-2,TRBJ2-1,-,-,TGTGCCAGCAGCTCTAGGTGGGGAAATGAGCAGTTCTTC,CASSSRWGNEQFF
TRBV12-3/TRBV12-4,TRBJ2-1,-,-,TGTGCCAGCAGTTTAGGTCCTTCTGGGGATGAGCAGTTCTTC,CASSLGPSGDEQFF
TRBV13,TRBJ2-5,-,-,TGTGCCAGCTCTGAAAGGCCCCTCCGTTTCCAGTACTTC,CASSERPLRFQYF
TRBV20-1,TRBJ2-1,-,-,TGCAGTGCTAGAGGGCGGCTACGCGGTGAGCAGTTCTTC,CSARGRLRGEQFF
TRBV5-1,TRBJ2-5,-,-,TGCGCCAGCAGCCCTAATCGACAGGATTCACAGACCCAGTACTTC,CASSPNRQDSQTQYF
TRBV6-5,TRBJ2-7,-,-,TGTGCCAGCAGTTACTCCGGACAGCCGGGAATGCCCTCCTACGAGCAGTACTTC,CASSYSGQPGMPSYEQYF
TRBV4-3,TRBJ2-3,-,-,TGCGCCAGCAGCCAAGACGGTCGGCGCACAGATACGCAGTATTTT,CASSQDGRRTDTQYF
TRBV15,TRBJ2-3,-,few,TGTGCCACCGACCCCTCCACAGGGTACCGACCAGATACGCAGTATTTT,CATDPSTGYRPDTQYF
TRBV7-2,TRBJ2-5,-,many,TGTGCCAGCAGCTTCTCAGGAAAGACCCAGTACTTC,CASSFSGKTQYF
TRBV12-3/TRBV12-4,TRBJ2-3,TRBD1,-,TGTGCCAGCAGTCCGGGACAGGGGATTGTGGATACGCAGTATTTT,CASSPGQGIVDTQYF
TRBV28,TRBJ2-1,-,few,TGTGCCAGCAGAGACTCTAATGAGCAGTTCTTC,CASRDSNEQFF
TRBV20-1,TRBJ1-1,-,-,TGCAGTGCTAGCCCCCCGGGGGCGACGGACACTGAAGCTTTCTTT,CSASPPGATDTEAFF
TRBV12-3/TRBV12-4,TRBJ2-7,-,-,TGTGCCAGCAGTGCCCGACGGAACTACGAGCAGTACTTC,CASSARRNYEQYF
TRBV29-1,TRBJ1-2,TRBD1,once,TGCAGCGTTGATTCCGGACAGGCGGGATGGAACTATGGCTACACCTTC,CSVDSGQAGWNYGYTF
TRBV4-3,TRBJ1-1,TRBD1,-,TGCGCCAGCAGCCCTCGGACAGGGGGCTTGACTGAAGCTTTCTTT,CASSPRTGGLTEAFF
TRBV4-1,TRBJ2-2,TRBD1,-,TGCGCCAGCAGCCAAGATCCCCGACAGGGGGACACCGGGGAGCTGTTTTTT,CASSQDPRQGDTGELFF
TRBV20-1,TRBJ1-2,-,few,TGCAGTGCTAGGGACTACGGGTCATATGGCTACACCTTC,CSARDYGSYGYTF
TRBV29-1,TRBJ2-3,TRBD1,-,TGCAGCGTCCCCGGACAGGACGCAGATACGCAGTATTTT,CSVPGQDADTQYF
TRBV28,TRBJ1-5,-,-,TGTGCCAGCAGTAAACAACAGGGATTTCGTCAGCCCCAGCATTTT,CASSKQQGFRQPQHF
TRBV7-9,TRBJ1-2,-,few,TGTGCCAGCAGCTTTGGGGGCCTCGAGGGAGGTGGCTACACCTTC,CASSFGGLEGGGYTF
TRBV5-1,TRBJ2-7,TRBD2,-,TGCGCCAGCAGCTTGGTCGGCGGGGGACCTACCTACGAGCAGTACTTC,CASSLVGGGPTYEQYF
TRBV4-3,TRBJ2-5,-,-,TGCGCCAGCAGCCCTCACGGGGGGCTGAAAGAGACCCAGTACTTC,CASSPHGGLKETQYF
TRBV29-1,TRBJ1-2,TRBD1,-,TGCAGCGCCGGGGACAGCGAAAACTATGGCTACACCTTC,CSAGDSENYGYTF
TRBV5-1,TRBJ1-1,-,-,TGCGCCAGCAGCTTGCCGCTGGCAAACACTGAAGCTTTCTTT,CASSLPLANTEAFF
TRBV24-1,TRBJ2-7,-,few,TGTGCCACCAGTGATGGAGGGGGAAGACACGAGCAGTACTTC,CATSDGGGRHEQYF
TRBV4-3,TRBJ2-5,-,-,TGCGCCAGCAGCCAAGGTCTGGGACGGCGAGAGACCCAGTACTTC,CASSQGLGRRETQYF
TRBV2,TRBJ2-3,-,-,TGTGCCAGCAGTGCCGGGGCTGAAGATACGCAGTATTTT,CASSAGAEDTQYF
TRBV7-9,TRBJ2-5,TRBD1,few,TGTGCCAGCAGCTCCACAGGGGGTGCTGTGGGGACCCAGTACTTC,CASSSTGGAVGTQYF
TRBV12-3/TRBV12-4,TRBJ2-7,TRBD1,-,TGTGCCAGCAGTCTCCGACCGGGACAGGGATACGAGCAGTACTTC,CASSLRPGQGYEQYF
TRBV4-2,TRBJ2-7,-,-,TGTGCCAGCAGCCAAGATTCAGGGCCGCGGGGGCTCTCCTACGAGCAGTACTTC,CASSQDSGPRGLSYEQYF
TRBV3-1,TRBJ2-7,-,few,TGTGCCAGCAGCCGCCTAGGAGGGCAGTACTTC,CASSRLGGQYF
TRBV20-1,TRBJ1-2,-,once,TGCAGTGCTAGCGGAGGGCATGATAACTATGGCTACACCTTC,CSASGGHDNYGYTF
TRBV28,TRBJ2-3,-,few,TGTGCCAGCAGTTTATCCAGGGTTATTGATACGCAGTATTTT,CASSLSRVIDTQYF